The rows below give T cell receptor beta chains drawn from one sample of a study of blood T cell repertoires in COVID-19. TCRdb's copy holds only in-frame clones and misses some; the assay was immunoSEQ multiplex PCR. The table shows fewer than 300,000 clones, with 70% to 90% occurring only once. The specimen sequenced was peripheral blood. Receptors were obtained from a man aged 50-59 years with active or convalescent COVID-19. Both conserved end residues are part of each CDR3. Each record gives: D gene, clone size, J gene, V gene, CDR3 protein, CDR3 DNA. A D gene is named only where the DNA matches it firmly. Only some rows state a clone size, as once, few, many or a class for expanded clones.

>TRBD2|.|TRBJ2-1|TRBV3-1/TRBV3-2
CASSPIFSNGRGNEQFF
TGTGCCAGCAGCCCCATATTCTCTAACGGGAGGGGCAATGAGCAGTTCTTC
>.|once|TRBJ2-3|TRBV3-1/TRBV3-2
CASSQVRVGRADTQYF
TGTGCCAGCAGCCAAGTAAGGGTCGGGAGAGCAGATACGCAGTATTTT
>.|few|TRBJ2-6|TRBV4-2
CASSQTGYGANVLTF
TGTGCCAGCAGCCAAACAGGGTACGGGGCCAACGTCCTGACTTTC
>.|.|TRBJ2-7|TRBV4-1
CASSQGRGGEQYF
TGCGCCAGCAGCCAGGGAAGGGGTGGCGAGCAGTACTTC
>TRBD1|.|TRBJ1-2|TRBV3-1/TRBV3-2
CASSLGQSYGYTF
TGTGCCAGCAGCCTGGGACAGAGTTATGGCTACACCTTC
>.|.|TRBJ2-1|TRBV20-1
CSAHRVIEQFF
TGCAGTGCCCACAGGGTTATTGAGCAGTTCTTC
>.|.|TRBJ1-1|TRBV18
CASSPVGGNTEAFF
TGTGCCAGCTCACCTGTGGGGGGAAACACTGAAGCTTTCTTT
>.|.|TRBJ1-2|TRBV2
CASSEVSVNYGYTF
TGTGCCAGCAGTGAAGTTTCAGTTAACTATGGCTACACCTTC
>TRBD1|.|TRBJ2-5|TRBV5-6
CASSRTGGWETQYF
TGTGCCAGCAGCCGCACAGGGGGCTGGGAGACCCAGTACTTC
>TRBD1|once|TRBJ1-1|TRBV7-8
CASSPIRTGENTEAFF
TGTGCCAGCAGCCCTATTCGAACAGGGGAGAACACTGAAGCTTTCTTT
>TRBD1|.|TRBJ2-3|TRBV7-2
CASSPDRGTDTQYF
TGTGCCAGCAGCCCCGACAGGGGAACAGATACGCAGTATTTT
>.|.|TRBJ2-1|TRBV19
CAASRGSYNEQFF
TGTGCCGCAAGCCGGGGCTCCTACAATGAGCAGTTCTTC
>TRBD1|few|TRBJ1-3|TRBV7-8
CASGTGYSLGGNTIYF
TGTGCCAGCGGGACAGGGTACAGTCTTGGTGGAAACACCATATATTTT
>TRBD1|.|TRBJ1-5|TRBV28
CASSFLTGYQPQHF
TGTGCCAGCAGTTTCTTGACAGGGTATCAGCCCCAGCATTTT
>.|few|TRBJ1-2|TRBV6-5
CASRVSGYGYTF
TGTGCCAGCAGAGTATCAGGCTATGGCTACACCTTC
>TRBD2|.|TRBJ2-3|TRBV10-3
CAISERGLAVGDTQYF
TGTGCCATCAGTGAGCGGGGACTAGCGGTTGGAGATACGCAGTATTTT
>TRBD2|few|TRBJ2-1|TRBV9
CASAGGLREGQGFYEQFF
TGTGCCAGCGCCGGGGGGTTGCGGGAGGGCCAGGGTTTTTATGAGCAGTTCTTC
>TRBD1|.|TRBJ2-2|TRBV7-8
CASSQGAFGGELFF
TGTGCCAGCAGCCAGGGGGCTTTCGGCGGGGAGCTGTTTTTT
>.|.|TRBJ2-1|TRBV28
CASRLGGVSSYNEQFF
TGTGCCAGCAGATTGGGCGGGGTCAGCTCCTACAATGAGCAGTTCTTC
>TRBD2|.|TRBJ2-1|TRBV19
CASSIAGGSSYNEQFF
TGTGCCAGTAGTATAGCAGGCGGGAGCTCCTACAATGAGCAGTTCTTC
>.|.|TRBJ2-2|TRBV2
CASIGTEKTGELFF
TGTGCCAGCATAGGAACAGAAAAAACAGGGGAGCTGTTTTTT
>TRBD2|.|TRBJ2-1|TRBV15
CATKPGLARNEQFF
TGTGCCACAAAGCCGGGACTAGCGAGAAATGAGCAGTTCTTC
>.|.|TRBJ2-5|TRBV30
CAWGPGEETQYF
TGTGCCTGGGGTCCGGGAGAAGAGACCCAGTACTTC
>TRBD2|.|TRBJ2-1|TRBV28
CASSRLAGGFDNEQFF
TGTGCCAGCAGCCGTCTCGCGGGAGGTTTCGACAATGAGCAGTTCTTC
>.|.|TRBJ1-5|TRBV7-6
CASSRGGNSNQPQHF
TGTGCCAGCAGCCGGGGGGGAAATAGCAATCAGCCCCAGCATTTT
>.|once|TRBJ1-2|TRBV2
CASSRDRTPVIDTF
TGTGCCAGCAGTAGAGACAGAACACCTGTGATCGACACCTTC
>TRBD1|.|TRBJ1-2|TRBV18
CASSTPGGGYTF
TGTGCCAGCTCAACACCAGGGGGCGGCTACACCTTC
>.|.|TRBJ2-7|TRBV7-3
CASSPSGNSYEQYF
TGTGCCAGCAGCCCAAGCGGAAACTCCTACGAGCAGTACTTC
>TRBD1|.|TRBJ1-5|TRBV5-1
CASSQGTGNQPQHF
TGCGCCAGCAGCCAAGGGACAGGGAATCAGCCCCAGCATTTT
>.|.|TRBJ1-2|TRBV12-3/TRBV12-4
CASSVARGYGYTF
TGTGCCAGCAGTGTGGCGCGGGGTTATGGCTACACCTTC
>.|.|TRBJ2-3|TRBV5-4
CASSSLIDRTSTDTQYF
TGTGCCAGCAGCTCGTTAATTGACAGGACTAGCACAGATACGCAGTATTTT
>.|once|TRBJ1-6|TRBV19
CASTRDRAGSPLHF
TGTGCCAGTACCAGAGACAGAGCAGGTTCACCCCTCCACTTT
>TRBD1|.|TRBJ2-5|TRBV14
CASSPRQGRETQYF
TGTGCCAGCAGCCCTAGACAGGGACGGGAGACCCAGTACTTC
>TRBD1|.|TRBJ2-1|TRBV10-3
CAIRGDSAPNEQFF
TGTGCCATCAGGGGGGACAGTGCCCCCAATGAGCAGTTCTTC
>.|once|TRBJ2-7|TRBV30
CAWSDSSYEQYF
TGTGCCTGGAGTGATAGCTCCTACGAGCAGTACTTC
>.|once|TRBJ2-1|TRBV7-9
CASSTDRPAEQFF
TGTGCCAGCAGCACGGACAGACCCGCTGAGCAGTTCTTC
>TRBD1|.|TRBJ1-2|TRBV7-9
CASSAPGQGEGYTF
TGTGCCAGCAGCGCCCCGGGACAGGGAGAAGGCTACACCTTC
>TRBD1|few|TRBJ2-2|TRBV5-1
CASSLTRGTGELFF
TGCGCCAGCAGCTTAACCAGGGGGACCGGGGAGCTGTTTTTT
>TRBD1|.|TRBJ2-5|TRBV9
CASSPWTGGAETQYF
TGTGCCAGCAGCCCCTGGACAGGGGGCGCGGAGACCCAGTACTTC
>.|.|TRBJ1-6|TRBV5-1
CASSLETARSSPLHF
TGCGCCAGCAGCTTGGAGACAGCCCGTAGTTCACCCCTCCACTTT
>.|.|TRBJ1-3|TRBV7-8
CASSLLSTGANTIYF
TGTGCCAGCAGCTTACTCTCGACAGGAGCGAACACCATATATTTT
>.|.|TRBJ2-2|TRBV6-1
CASSEQGRVTGELFF
TGTGCCAGCAGTGAACAGGGGAGAGTCACCGGGGAGCTGTTTTTT
>TRBD2|.|TRBJ2-1|TRBV5-6
CASSSRLAGNEQFF
TGTGCCAGCAGCTCTCGACTAGCGGGCAATGAGCAGTTCTTC
>.|.|TRBJ1-5|TRBV7-9
CASSLAWEDQPQHF
TGTGCCAGCAGCTTAGCCTGGGAGGATCAGCCCCAGCATTTT
>TRBD2|once|TRBJ2-5|TRBV5-1
CASSPGLAGIETQYF
TGCGCCAGCAGCCCCGGACTAGCGGGAATAGAGACCCAGTACTTC
>.|.|TRBJ1-4|TRBV2
CASSVTGVSSEKLFF
TGTGCCAGCAGTGTAACCGGAGTGTCTAGTGAAAAACTGTTTTTT
>.|.|TRBJ2-2|TRBV5-4
CASSLERNTGELFF
TGTGCCAGCAGCTTGGAGCGGAACACCGGGGAGCTGTTTTTT
>.|.|TRBJ1-5|TRBV5-4
CASSLLVREKGQPQHF
TGTGCCAGCAGCTTGTTAGTACGCGAGAAGGGGCAGCCCCAGCATTTT
>.|.|TRBJ2-7|TRBV19
CASTRKWDFSPPDEQYF
TGTGCGAGTACCAGGAAGTGGGACTTCTCCCCTCCGGACGAGCAGTACTTC
>.|.|TRBJ1-6|TRBV5-1
CASSLARPDSPLHF
TGCGCCAGCAGCTTGGCCCGCCCGGATTCACCCCTCCACTTT
>.|.|TRBJ1-5|TRBV6-2/TRBV6-3
CASSYRGLAQPQHF
TGTGCCAGCAGTTACCGAGGGTTGGCTCAGCCCCAGCATTTT
>.|.|TRBJ1-4|TRBV6-5
CASLGQINEKLFF
TGTGCCAGCCTCGGACAGATCAATGAAAAACTGTTTTTT
>TRBD2|.|TRBJ2-5|TRBV4-1
CASSQELGRAKETQYF
TGCGCCAGCAGCCAAGAGCTCGGGAGGGCCAAAGAGACCCAGTACTTC